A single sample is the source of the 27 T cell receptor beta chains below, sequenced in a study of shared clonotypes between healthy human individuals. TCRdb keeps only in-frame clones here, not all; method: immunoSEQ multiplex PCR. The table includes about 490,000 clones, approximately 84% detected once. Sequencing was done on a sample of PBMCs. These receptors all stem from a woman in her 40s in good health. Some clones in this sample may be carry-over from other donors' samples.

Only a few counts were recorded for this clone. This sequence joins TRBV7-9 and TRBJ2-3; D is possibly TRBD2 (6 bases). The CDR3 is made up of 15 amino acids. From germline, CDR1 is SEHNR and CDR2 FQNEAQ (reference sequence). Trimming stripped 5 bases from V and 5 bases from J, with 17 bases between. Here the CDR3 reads CASSPLEGFKDTQYF. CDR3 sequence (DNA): TGTGCCAGCAGCCCCCTGGAGGGGTTTAAAGATACGCAGTATTTT.

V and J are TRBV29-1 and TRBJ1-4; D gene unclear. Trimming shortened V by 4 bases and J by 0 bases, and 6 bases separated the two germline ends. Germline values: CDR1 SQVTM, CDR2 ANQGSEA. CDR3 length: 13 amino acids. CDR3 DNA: TGCAGCGTTGGTGAAGCAACTAATGAAAAACTGTTTTTT. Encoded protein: CSVGEATNEKLFF. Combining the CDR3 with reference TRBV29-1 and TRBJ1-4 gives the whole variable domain SAVISQKPSRDICQRGTSLTIQCQVDSQVTMMFWYRQQPGQSLTLIATANQGSEATYESGFVIDKFPISRPNLTFSTLTVSNMSPEDSSIYLCSVGEATNEKLFFGSGTQLSVL.

The CDR3 coding sequence is TGCGCCAGCAGTGAGCTCGTCAGGCAGTTCTTC. This codes for CASSELVRQFF. The chain has TRBV10-2 and TRBJ2-1; D is undetermined. The CDR3 is 11 amino acids. Trimming shortened V by 2 bases and J by 12 bases, and 8 bases separated the two germline ends. The germline V gene encodes CDR1 WSHSY and CDR2 SAAADI.

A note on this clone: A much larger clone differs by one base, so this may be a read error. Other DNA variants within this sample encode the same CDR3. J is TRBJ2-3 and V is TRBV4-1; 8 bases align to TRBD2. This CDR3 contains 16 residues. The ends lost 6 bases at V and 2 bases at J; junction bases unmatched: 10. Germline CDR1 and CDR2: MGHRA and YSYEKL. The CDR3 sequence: CASRGGSSGPTDTQYF. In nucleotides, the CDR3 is TGCGCCAGCAGAGGGGGGTCTAGCGGGCCCACAGATACGCAGTATTTT.

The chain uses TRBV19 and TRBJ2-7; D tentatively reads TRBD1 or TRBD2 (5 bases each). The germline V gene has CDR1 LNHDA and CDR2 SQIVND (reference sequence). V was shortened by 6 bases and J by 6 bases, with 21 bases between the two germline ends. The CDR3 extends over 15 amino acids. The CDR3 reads CASSPPVGRAGEQYF. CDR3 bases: TGTGCCAGTAGCCCCCCCGTGGGCAGGGCGGGCGAGCAGTACTTC.

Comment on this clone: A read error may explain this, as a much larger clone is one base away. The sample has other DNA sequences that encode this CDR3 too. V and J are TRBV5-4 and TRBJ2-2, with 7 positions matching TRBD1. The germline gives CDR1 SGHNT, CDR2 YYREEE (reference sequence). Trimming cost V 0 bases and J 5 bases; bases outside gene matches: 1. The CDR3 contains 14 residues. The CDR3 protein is CASSLAGGTGELFF. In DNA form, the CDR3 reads TGTGCCAGCAGCTTGGCAGGGGGAACCGGGGAGCTGTTTTTT. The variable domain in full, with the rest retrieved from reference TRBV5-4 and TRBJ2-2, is ETGVTQSPTHLIKTRGQQVTLRCSSQSGHNTVSWYQQALGQGPQFIFQYYREEENGRGNFPPRFSGLQFPNYSSELNVNALELDDSALYLCASSLAGGTGELFFGEGSRLTVL.

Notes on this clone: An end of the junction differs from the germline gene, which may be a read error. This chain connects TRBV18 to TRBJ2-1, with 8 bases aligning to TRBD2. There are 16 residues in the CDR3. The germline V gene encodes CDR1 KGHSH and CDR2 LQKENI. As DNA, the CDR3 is TGTGTCAGCTCACCGGGAGCGGGAGAGACCTACAATGAGCAGTTCTTC. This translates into CVSSPGAGETYNEQFF.

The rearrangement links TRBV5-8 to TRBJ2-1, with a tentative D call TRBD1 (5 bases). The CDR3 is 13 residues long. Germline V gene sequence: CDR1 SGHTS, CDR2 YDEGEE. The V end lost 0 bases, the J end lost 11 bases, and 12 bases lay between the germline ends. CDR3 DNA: TGTGCCAGCAGCTTGGAGTGGCAGGGCAAGCAGTTCTTC. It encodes CASSLEWQGKQFF.

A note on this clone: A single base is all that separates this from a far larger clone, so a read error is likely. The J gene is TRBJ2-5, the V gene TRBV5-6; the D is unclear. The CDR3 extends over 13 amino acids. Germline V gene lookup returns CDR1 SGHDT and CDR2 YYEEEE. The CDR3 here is CASSPDNQETLYF. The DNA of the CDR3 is TGTGCCAGCAGCCCTGACAACCAAGAGACCCTGTACTTC.

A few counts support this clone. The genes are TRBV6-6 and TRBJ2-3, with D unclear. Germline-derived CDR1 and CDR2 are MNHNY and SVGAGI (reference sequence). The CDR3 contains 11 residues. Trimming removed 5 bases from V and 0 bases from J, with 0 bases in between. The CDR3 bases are TGTGCCAGCAGTAGCACAGATACGCAGTATTTT. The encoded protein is CASSSTDTQYF.

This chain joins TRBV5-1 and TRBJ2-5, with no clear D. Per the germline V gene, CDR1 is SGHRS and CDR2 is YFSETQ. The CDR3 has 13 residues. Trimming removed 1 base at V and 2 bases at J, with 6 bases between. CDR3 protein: CASSLWDQETQYF. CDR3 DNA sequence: TGCGCCAGCAGCTTGTGGGATCAAGAGACCCAGTACTTC.

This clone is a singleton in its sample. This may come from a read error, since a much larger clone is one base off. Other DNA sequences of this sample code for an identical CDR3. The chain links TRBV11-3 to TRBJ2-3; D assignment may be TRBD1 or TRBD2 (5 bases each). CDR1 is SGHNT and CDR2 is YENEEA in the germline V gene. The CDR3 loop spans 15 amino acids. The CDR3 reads CASSLDGQGPDTQYF. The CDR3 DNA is TGCGCCAGCAGCTTAGATGGGCAGGGACCAGATACGCAGTATTTT.

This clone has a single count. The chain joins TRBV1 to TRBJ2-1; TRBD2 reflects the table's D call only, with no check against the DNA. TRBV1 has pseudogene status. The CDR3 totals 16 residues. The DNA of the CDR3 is TGCACCAGCAGCCAAACGAGGGGACTAGCGGGAGGGCCAGAGTTCTTC. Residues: CTSSQTRGLAGGPEFF.

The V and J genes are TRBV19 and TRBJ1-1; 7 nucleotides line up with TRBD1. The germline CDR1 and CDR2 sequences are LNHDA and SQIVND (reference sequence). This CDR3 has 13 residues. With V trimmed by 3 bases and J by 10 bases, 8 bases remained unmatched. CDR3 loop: CASSIDREFGAFF. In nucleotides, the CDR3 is TGTGCCAGTAGTATTGACAGGGAATTCGGAGCTTTCTTT.

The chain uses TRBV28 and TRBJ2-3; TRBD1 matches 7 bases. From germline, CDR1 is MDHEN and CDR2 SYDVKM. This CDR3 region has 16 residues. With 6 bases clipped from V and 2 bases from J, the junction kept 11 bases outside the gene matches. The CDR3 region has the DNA TGTGCCAGCAGCCCCAGAGGGGACAGTTACACAGATACGCAGTATTTT. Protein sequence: CASSPRGDSYTDTQYF.

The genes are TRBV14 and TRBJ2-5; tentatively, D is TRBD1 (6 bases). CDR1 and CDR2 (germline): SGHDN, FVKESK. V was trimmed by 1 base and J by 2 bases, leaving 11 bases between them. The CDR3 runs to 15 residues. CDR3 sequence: CASSQVWTEQETQYF. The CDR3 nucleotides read TGTGCCAGCAGCCAAGTCTGGACAGAACAAGAGACCCAGTACTTC.

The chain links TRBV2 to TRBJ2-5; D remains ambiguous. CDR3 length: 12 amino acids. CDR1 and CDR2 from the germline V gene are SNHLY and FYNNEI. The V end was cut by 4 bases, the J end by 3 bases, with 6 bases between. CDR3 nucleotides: TGTGCCAGCAGTGTGGGGAAAGAGACCCAGTACTTC. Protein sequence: CASSVGKETQYF.

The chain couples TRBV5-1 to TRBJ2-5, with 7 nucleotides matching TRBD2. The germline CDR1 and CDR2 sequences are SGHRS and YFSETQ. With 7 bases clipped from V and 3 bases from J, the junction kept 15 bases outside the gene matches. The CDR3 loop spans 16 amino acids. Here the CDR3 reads CASSPGSSGRKETQYF. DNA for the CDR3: TGCGCCAGCTCCCCCGGTTCTAGCGGACGGAAAGAGACCCAGTACTTC.

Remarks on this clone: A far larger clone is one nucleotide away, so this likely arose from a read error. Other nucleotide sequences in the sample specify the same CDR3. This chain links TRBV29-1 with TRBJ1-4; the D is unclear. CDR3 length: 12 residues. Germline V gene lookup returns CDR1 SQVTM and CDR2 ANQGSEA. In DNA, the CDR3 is TGCAGCGCTGGGTGGGCGGGTGAAAAACTGCTTTTT. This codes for CSAGWAGEKLLF.

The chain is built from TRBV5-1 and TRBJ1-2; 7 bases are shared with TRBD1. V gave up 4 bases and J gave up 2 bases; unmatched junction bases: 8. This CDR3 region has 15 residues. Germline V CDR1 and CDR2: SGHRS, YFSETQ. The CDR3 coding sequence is TGCGCCAGCAGCGTTCAGGGGGAAGGGAACTATGGCTACACCTTC. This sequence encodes CASSVQGEGNYGYTF.

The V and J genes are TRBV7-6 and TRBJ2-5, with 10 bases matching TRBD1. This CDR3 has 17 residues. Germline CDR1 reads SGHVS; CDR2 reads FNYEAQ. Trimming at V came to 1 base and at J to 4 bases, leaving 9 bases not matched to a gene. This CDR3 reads CASSLGDRGLGRETQYF. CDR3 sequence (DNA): TGTGCCAGCAGCTTAGGAGACAGGGGGCTCGGGAGAGAGACCCAGTACTTC.

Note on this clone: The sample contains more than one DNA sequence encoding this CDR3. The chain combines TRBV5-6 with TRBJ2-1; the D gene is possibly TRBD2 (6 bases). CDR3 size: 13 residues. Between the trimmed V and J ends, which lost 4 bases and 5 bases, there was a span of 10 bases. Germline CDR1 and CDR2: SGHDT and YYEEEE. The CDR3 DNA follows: TGTGCCAGCAGCCCGGGACTGGACAATGAGCAGTTCTTC. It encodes CASSPGLDNEQFF.

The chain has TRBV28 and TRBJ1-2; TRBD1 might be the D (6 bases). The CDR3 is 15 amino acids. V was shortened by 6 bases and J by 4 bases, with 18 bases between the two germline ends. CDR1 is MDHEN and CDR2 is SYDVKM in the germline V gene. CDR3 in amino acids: CASRHTTGTFYGYTF. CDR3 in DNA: TGTGCCAGCAGGCATACAACCGGGACATTCTATGGCTACACCTTC.

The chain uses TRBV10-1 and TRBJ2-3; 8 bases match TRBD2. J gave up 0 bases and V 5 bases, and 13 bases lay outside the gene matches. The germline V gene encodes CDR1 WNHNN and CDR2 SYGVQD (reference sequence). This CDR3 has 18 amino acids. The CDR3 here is CASSWVVPGGTSTDTQYF. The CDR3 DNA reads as TGCGCCAGCAGTTGGGTGGTTCCGGGGGGGACTAGCACAGATACGCAGTATTTT.

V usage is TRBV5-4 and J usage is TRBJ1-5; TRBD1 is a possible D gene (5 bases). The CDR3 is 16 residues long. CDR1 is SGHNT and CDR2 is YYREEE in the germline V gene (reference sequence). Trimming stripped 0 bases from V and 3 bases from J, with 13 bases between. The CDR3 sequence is CASSLDGGSINQPQHF. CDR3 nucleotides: TGTGCCAGCAGCTTGGATGGGGGATCGATCAATCAGCCCCAGCATTTT. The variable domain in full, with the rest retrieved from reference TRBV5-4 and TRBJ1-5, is ETGVTQSPTHLIKTRGQQVTLRCSSQSGHNTVSWYQQALGQGPQFIFQYYREEENGRGNFPPRFSGLQFPNYSSELNVNALELDDSALYLCASSLDGGSINQPQHFGDGTRLSIL.

Here the CDR3 reads CASTKGGDNADTQYF. CDR3 nucleotide sequence: TGTGCCAGCACCAAAGGAGGAGATAACGCAGATACGCAGTATTTT. The rearrangement uses TRBV5-4 and TRBJ2-3; a possible D gene is TRBD2 (5 bases). The CDR3 extends over 15 amino acids. Germline V gene data show CDR1 as SGHNT and CDR2 as YYREEE (reference sequence). Trimming took 6 bases from V and 4 from J, leaving 18 bases between them.

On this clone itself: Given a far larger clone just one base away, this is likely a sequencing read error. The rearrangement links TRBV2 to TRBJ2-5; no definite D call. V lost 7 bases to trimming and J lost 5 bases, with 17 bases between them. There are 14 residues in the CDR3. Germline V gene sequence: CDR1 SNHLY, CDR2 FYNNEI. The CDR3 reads CASMGHPRAETQYF. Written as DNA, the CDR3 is TGTGCCAGCATGGGCCACCCCCGCGCGGAGACCCAGTACTTC.